A single sample is the source of the 32 T cell receptor beta chains below, sequenced in a study of cytomegalovirus exposure and HLA in healthy donors. PCR used 60 Vbeta primers and 13 Jbeta primers. Assay used: immunoSEQ multiplex PCR; TCRdb lists only in-frame clones, some missing. The sample gives about 140,000 clones, just under 85% of which show up once; 1.9% is in the top ten. Sequenced input: PBMCs. Receptor source: a woman aged 40 to 49 in good health and CMV-seronegative.

The chain is built from TRBV9 and TRBJ2-7, with TRBD1 matching 7 bases. Germline V gene lookup returns CDR1 SGDLS and CDR2 YYNGEE. The CDR3 covers 13 residues. V shed 2 bases, J shed 6 bases, and the junction held 5 bases outside the gene matches. CDR3: CASSVLSGGEQYF. CDR3 nucleotide sequence: TGTGCCAGCAGCGTTCTATCAGGGGGCGAGCAGTACTTC.

This clone appeared once. This sequence joins TRBV6-1 and TRBJ2-5; a weak D match, TRBD1 (5 bases). The J call may be incorrect, as the DNA end agrees better with TRBJ2-7. The CDR3 is made up of 14 amino acids. Per germline, CDR1 MNHNS and CDR2 SASEGT. Here the CDR3 DNA reads TGTGCCAGCAGTGCGGACAATTACTCGGACGAGCAGTACTTC. This gives the protein CASSADNYSDEQYF.

This chain joins TRBV15 and TRBJ2-1; no clear D gene. V lost 0 bases and J 7 bases, leaving 13 bases between the germline ends. The CDR3 loop spans 15 amino acids. Germline loops: CDR1 LNHNV, CDR2 YYDKDF (reference sequence). The DNA of the CDR3 is TGTGCCACCAGCAGAGATCTCCCCCCCCGTAATGAGCAGTTCTTC. Translating it yields CATSRDLPPRNEQFF.

This clone appeared once. This rearrangement joins TRBV4-3 to TRBJ2-1; 10 positions agree with TRBD2. Germline V CDR1 and CDR2: LGHNA, YSLEER. This CDR3 spans 15 amino acids. The ends lost 4 bases at V and 8 bases at J; junction bases unmatched: 8. The CDR3 loop reads CASSPSSGSIDEQFF. In nucleotides, the CDR3 is TGCGCCAGCAGCCCCTCTAGCGGGAGTATCGATGAGCAGTTCTTC.

The rearrangement uses TRBV9 and TRBJ2-1; 7 bases are a match to TRBD1. Trimming at V came to 9 bases and at J to 5 bases, leaving 11 bases not matched to a gene. Germline CDR1 is SGDLS and CDR2 is YYNGEE. There are 14 residues in the CDR3. The CDR3 DNA is TGTGCCACCGAGACAGGGCAAGGGGACAATGAGCAGTTCTTC. Protein sequence: CATETGQGDNEQFF.

The chain has TRBV6-4 and TRBJ2-5; tentatively, D is TRBD2 (6 bases). The CDR3 is made up of 13 amino acids. V shed 11 bases and J shed 2 bases, with 15 bases lying between them. Germline CDR1 MRHNA, CDR2 SNTAGT. The CDR3 bases are TGTGCCTCCGGGAGAAACACACAAGAGACCCAGTACTTC. It encodes CASGRNTQETQYF.

The chain carries TRBV15 and TRBJ1-1; unclear D gene. This CDR3 comprises 15 residues. Germline V gene lookup returns CDR1 LNHNV and CDR2 YYDKDF (reference sequence). V lost 0 bases and J lost 1, with 9 bases in between. The CDR3 region is CATSRERSQNTEAFF. CDR3 sequence (DNA): TGTGCCACCAGCAGAGAGCGTTCGCAGAACACTGAAGCTTTCTTT.

The chain carries TRBV16 and TRBJ1-1, with no clear D. V was clipped by 3 bases and J by 6 bases, with 8 bases between them. This CDR3 comprises 12 residues. The germline CDR1 and CDR2 sequences are KGHSY and FQNENV. The CDR3 sequence is CASSHRHPEAFF. Here the CDR3 DNA reads TGTGCCAGCAGCCACCGACACCCTGAAGCTTTCTTT.

This chain links TRBV10-3 with TRBJ2-2, with 11 bases lining up with TRBD1. Germline CDR1 is ENHRY and CDR2 is SYGVKD. J lost 7 bases, V lost 3 bases, and 7 bases had no gene match. CDR3 length: 16 amino acids. The CDR3 region has the DNA TGTGCCATCAGTGATCGGGGACAGGGGGTGGTCGGGGAGCTGTTTTTT. This translates into CAISDRGQGVVGELFF.

The chain recombines TRBV28 with TRBJ1-1, with TRBD1 as a possible D gene (6 bases). The CDR3 is 15 amino acids. The V end lost 5 bases, the J end lost 4 bases, and 17 bases lay between the germline ends. The germline CDR1 and CDR2 sequences are MDHEN and SYDVKM. The CDR3, as DNA: TGTGCCAGCAGTCAACGCCGAGCAGGGGCCACTGAAGCTTTCTTT. Translated: CASSQRRAGATEAFF.

The chain has TRBV6-6 and TRBJ1-2, with 7 bases identical to TRBD1. V lost 2 bases and J lost 3; bases outside the gene matches: 0. The CDR3 has 13 residues. Per germline, CDR1 MNHNY and CDR2 SVGAGI (reference sequence). The chain's CDR3 is CASSYDRDYGYTF. In DNA, the CDR3 is TGTGCCAGCAGTTACGACAGGGACTATGGCTACACCTTC.

This clone was counted only a few times. The V and J genes are TRBV5-1 and TRBJ2-7, with 9 bases identical to TRBD1. Trimming removed 6 bases from V and 2 bases from J; junction bases left unmatched: 6. The CDR3 spans 14 residues. The germline V gene has CDR1 SGHRS and CDR2 YFSETQ. The CDR3, as DNA: TGCGCCAGCAAGACCGGGACAGGGCCCTACGAGCAGTACTTC. The encoded protein is CASKTGTGPYEQYF.

The genes are TRBV7-2 and TRBJ2-7; the match to TRBD2 covers 11 bases. V lost 5 bases, J lost 5 bases, and 11 bases stayed unmatched. Germline V CDR1 and CDR2: SGHTA, FQGNSA. The CDR3 runs 16 residues. CDR3 nucleotides: TGTGCCAGCAGCGACGGGCTAGCGGGAGGTCAAGACGAGCAGTACTTC. Its translation: CASSDGLAGGQDEQYF.

A single count supports this clone. The chain employs TRBV5-5 and TRBJ2-3; TRBD2 agrees at 13 bases. From germline, CDR1 is SGHKS and CDR2 YYEKEE (reference sequence). The CDR3 has 17 amino acids. J was trimmed by 0 bases and V by 5 bases; bases with no gene match: 6. The CDR3: CASSLGLAGPSTDTQYF. CDR3 nucleotide sequence: TGTGCCAGCAGTCTGGGACTAGCGGGACCCAGCACAGATACGCAGTATTTT.

This clone was observed a single time. The chain employs TRBV5-4 and TRBJ2-1; TRBD2 matches at 14 bases. Germline V CDR1 and CDR2: SGHNT, YYREEE (reference sequence). The CDR3 contains 18 residues. V trimming: 3 bases; J trimming: 3 bases; junction bases outside the gene matches: 8. The CDR3 sequence: CASSYGLAGGLNYNEQFF. CDR3 bases: TGTGCCAGCAGCTACGGACTAGCGGGAGGCTTGAACTACAATGAGCAGTTCTTC.

As for this clone: Germline and junction disagree at one end, which may indicate a read error. This rearrangement joins TRBV7-9 to TRBJ2-7; TRBD1 is a possible D gene (6 bases). This CDR3 contains 14 residues. CDR1 is SEHNR, CDR2 FQNEAQ, per germline (reference sequence). The CDR3 spells CSSSLYSGVGEQYF. The CDR3 DNA reads as TGTTCCAGCAGCTTATATTCAGGGGTGGGCGAGCAGTACTTC.

V is TRBV5-4 and J is TRBJ2-3; D might be TRBD2 (6 bases). Trimming removed 4 bases from V and 5 bases from J, with 14 bases in between. The CDR3 length is 14 residues. From germline, CDR1 is SGHNT and CDR2 YYREEE (reference sequence). The CDR3 protein is CASSPGWGEDTQYF. In DNA, the CDR3 is TGTGCCAGCAGCCCGGGGTGGGGGGAAGATACGCAGTATTTT.

V is TRBV11-2 and J is TRBJ1-4; a possible D gene is TRBD1 (6 bases). With 0 bases removed from V and 14 bases from J, the gap between germline ends came to 16 bases. The CDR3 length is 14 residues. Looked up from germline, CDR1 is SGHAT and CDR2 is FQNNGV. The CDR3 sequence is CASSLDPTGPSLFF. The CDR3 bases are TGTGCCAGCAGCTTAGATCCGACAGGCCCCAGCCTGTTTTTT. The variable domain in full, completed from reference TRBV11-2 and TRBJ1-4, reads EAGVAQSPRYKIIEKRQSVAFWCNPISGHATLYWYQQILGQGPKLLIQFQNNGVVDDSQLPKDRFSAERLKGVDSTLKIQPAKLEDSAVYLCASSLDPTGPSLFFGSGTQLSVL.

This chain uses TRBV19 with TRBJ1-1; D unclear. The germline gives CDR1 LNHDA, CDR2 SQIVND (reference sequence). The CDR3 consists of 14 residues. V was clipped by 0 bases and J by 1 base, with 6 bases between them. The CDR3 nucleotides are TGTGCCAGTAGTATAGACGGGGAGAACACTGAAGCTTTCTTT. Translating it yields CASSIDGENTEAFF.

The V and J genes are TRBV4-1 and TRBJ2-7, with 10 nucleotides matching TRBD1. The CDR3 extends over 17 amino acids. Germline CDR1 and CDR2: MGHRA and YSYEKL. V was pared by 0 bases and J by 6 bases, with 11 bases of the junction left unmatched. CDR3 region: CASSQDDGTGEVGEQYF. In DNA form, the CDR3 reads TGCGCCAGCAGCCAAGATGACGGGACAGGGGAGGTCGGCGAGCAGTACTTC.

The sample holds one count of this clone. The rearrangement links TRBV27 to TRBJ1-5, with 11 nucleotides matching TRBD1. Germline V lookup: CDR1 MNHEY, CDR2 SMNVEV (reference sequence). The CDR3 length is 15 residues. Trimming cost V 4 bases and J 3 bases; bases outside gene matches: 2. For the CDR3, the DNA is TGTGCCAGCAGTTGGGACAGGGGGGTCAATCAGCCCCAGCATTTT. It translates to CASSWDRGVNQPQHF.

The chain couples TRBV7-2 to TRBJ1-1; unclear D gene. The V gene's germline CDR1 is SGHTA and CDR2 FQGNSA. V was pared by 2 bases and J by 6 bases, with 13 bases between. The CDR3 consists of 14 residues. The CDR3 DNA sequence: TGTGCCAGCAGCTTATGGGGAAACGGGGCTGAAGCTTTCTTT. It is translated as CASSLWGNGAEAFF.

The chain couples TRBV4-3 to TRBJ2-1, with D possibly matching TRBD1 (6 bases). The CDR3 has 12 amino acids. From germline, CDR1 is LGHNA and CDR2 YSLEER. V was pared by 3 bases and J by 15 bases, with 15 bases between. This chain's CDR3 is CASSQRGGWLFF. Written as DNA, the CDR3 is TGCGCCAGCAGCCAGAGAGGGGGATGGCTGTTCTTC.

CDR3 nucleotides: TGCGCCAGCAGCCGGGACAGTGCCACCGGGGAGCTGTTTTTT. Translated, it gives CASSRDSATGELFF. The chain employs TRBV5-1 and TRBJ2-2; 7 bases map to TRBD1. There are 14 residues in the CDR3. Looked up from germline, CDR1 is SGHRS and CDR2 is YFSETQ. V was clipped by 4 bases and J by 4 bases; unmatched bases: 4.

The chain joins TRBV7-2 to TRBJ2-2; 8 bases align to TRBD2. V lost 0 bases, J lost 5 bases, and 5 bases stayed unmatched. Per the germline V gene, CDR1 is SGHTA and CDR2 is FQGNSA. The CDR3 extends over 16 amino acids. In DNA form, the CDR3 reads TGTGCCAGCAGCTTAGCGTGGTCTAGCGGGACCGGGGAGCTGTTTTTT. Encoded protein: CASSLAWSSGTGELFF.

The chain combines TRBV4-2 with TRBJ1-4; 7 nucleotides agree with TRBD1. There are 15 residues in the CDR3. Germline CDR1 and CDR2: LGHNA and YNFKEQ. V trimming: 4 bases; J trimming: 5 bases; junction bases outside the gene matches: 7. The CDR3 reads CASSLRTGENEKLFF. The CDR3 nucleotides are TGTGCCAGCAGCCTCCGGACAGGCGAAAATGAAAAACTGTTTTTT.

The rearrangement links TRBV9 to TRBJ1-1; D gene uncertain. Looked up from germline, CDR1 is SGDLS and CDR2 is YYNGEE. Deletions cut 0 bases from V and 1 base from J, with 7 bases between. This CDR3 comprises 14 residues. CDR3 loop: CASSVGNRNTEAFF. The CDR3, as DNA: TGTGCCAGCAGCGTAGGGAACAGGAACACTGAAGCTTTCTTT.

V and J are TRBV28 and TRBJ2-7, with TRBD1 matching 9 bases. This CDR3 region has 15 residues. Germline V gene sequence: CDR1 MDHEN, CDR2 SYDVKM. The V gene end was trimmed by 3 bases and the J gene end by 5 bases; junction bases not matched to a gene: 8. The DNA for the CDR3 is TGTGCCAGCAGTTTCCCCGGGACAGGGTTGAACGAGCAGTACTTC. This translates into CASSFPGTGLNEQYF.

The chain couples TRBV7-8 to TRBJ2-5; D ambiguous. Trimming left V 3 bases short and J 3 bases short, with 8 bases between. The germline V gene encodes CDR1 SGHVS and CDR2 FQNEAQ. The CDR3 totals 13 residues. The CDR3 sequence is CASSFTVEETQYF. The CDR3 DNA reads TGTGCCAGCAGCTTTACGGTTGAAGAGACCCAGTACTTC.

For this clone: At one end the junction does not follow the germline gene, possibly because of a read error. The chain employs TRBV10-3 and TRBJ2-3, with 9 bases fitting TRBD2. The length of the CDR3 is 12 residues. The germline V gene encodes CDR1 ENHRY and CDR2 SYGVKD. The CDR3, as DNA: TGTGCCATCAGTGAGCTAGCGGGACCTAAGGATTTT. It encodes CAISELAGPKDF.

The chain is built from TRBV2 and TRBJ2-3; a weak D match, TRBD1 (5 bases). CDR1 is SNHLY and CDR2 is FYNNEI in the germline V gene. The V and J ends lost 4 bases and 2 bases respectively, with 10 bases between them. The CDR3 is made up of 14 amino acids. CDR3: CASSAGLPTDTQYF. CDR3 bases: TGTGCCAGCAGTGCAGGGCTTCCCACAGATACGCAGTATTTT.

V gene TRBV28 combines with J gene TRBJ2-7; 7 bases fit TRBD1. The CDR3 sequence is 18 residues long. V was pared by 6 bases and J by 3 bases, with 20 bases of the junction left unmatched. CDR1 and CDR2 (germline): MDHEN, SYDVKM. In DNA, the CDR3 is TGTGCCAGCAGACACAGGGGTGGGGATGTAGGGATAAACTACGAGCAGTACTTC. Amino acid sequence: CASRHRGGDVGINYEQYF.